The 24 T cell receptor beta chains presented below share a single source sample, sequenced in a study of T-cell reconstitution after alpha-beta-depleted transplantation in children. A TCRbeta library incorporating unique molecular identifiers was prepared. TCRdb re-derived calls from the PCR reads in MiXCR, one entry per CDR3 protein. The sample lists 200,000 to 250,000 distinct CDR3 sequences; 8.5% to 10% were seen once. The sample in question was PBMCs from the stem cell graft donor, obtained from the stem cell graft. These receptor sequences come from a human donor who donated a stem cell graft to a child with acute lymphoblastic leukemia.

This clonotype was recorded a few times. The chain is built from TRBV6-1 and TRBJ1-1, with 11 positions matching TRBD1. Germline-derived CDR1 and CDR2 are MNHNS and SASEGT. After removal of 11 bases from V and 6 bases from J, the junction contained 8 bases not matched to a gene. This CDR3 has 13 residues. CDR3 amino acids: CASRDRGSSEAFF. In DNA form, the CDR3 reads TGTGCCTCAAGGGACAGGGGGTCTTCTGAAGCTTTCTTT.

The V gene is TRBV20-1, the J gene TRBJ2-5; possibly TRBD2 for D (7 bases). CDR3 length: 16 amino acids. Germline V gene lookup returns CDR1 DFQATT and CDR2 SNEGSKA (reference sequence). V was cut by 0 bases and J by 0 bases, with 14 bases left in between. The CDR3 protein is CSARDLGGGNQETQYF. CDR3 sequence (DNA): TGCAGTGCTAGAGATCTAGGGGGGGGCAACCAAGAGACCCAGTACTTC.

This clonotype occurred a few times. This chain connects TRBV12-3 or TRBV12-4 to TRBJ1-2; D remains ambiguous. CDR3 size: 12 residues. V was cut by 3 bases and J by 8 bases, with 10 bases left in between. CDR3 nucleotides: TGTGCCAGCAGTTTTGATCGGGGAGGCTACACCTTC. Translating it yields CASSFDRGGYTF.

This clonotype has only a few counts. J is TRBJ1-2 and V is TRBV7-8; 9 bases are shared with TRBD1. This CDR3 spans 17 amino acids. CDR1 and CDR2 (germline): SGHVS, FQNEAQ. The V and J ends lost 4 bases and 3 bases, in that order; junction bases with no gene match: 12. The CDR3 sequence: CASSSGLDRGVDYGYTF. CDR3 coding DNA: TGTGCCAGCAGCTCCGGTCTGGACAGGGGAGTTGACTATGGCTACACCTTC.

This clonotype has just a few counts. The rearrangement joins TRBV20-1 to TRBJ2-2; TRBD2 agrees at 10 bases. This CDR3 is 16 amino acids long. The germline CDR1 and CDR2 sequences are DFQATT and SNEGSKA (reference sequence). Losses at the gene ends were 2 bases for V and 0 bases for J; bases not matched to a gene: 3. Here the CDR3 DNA reads TGCAGTGCTAGATCAAGCGGGGGGGCGAACACCGGGGAGCTGTTTTTT. As protein: CSARSSGGANTGELFF.

The table lists this clonotype with a few counts. This chain connects TRBV7-6 to TRBJ2-3; tentatively, D is TRBD1 (8 bases). V was pared by 3 bases and J by 2 bases, with 18 bases between. The CDR3 loop spans 17 amino acids. The germline gives CDR1 SGHVS, CDR2 FNYEAQ. The CDR3 DNA reads as TGTGCCAGCAGCTTCATTGCACAGGGGGGGAACACAGATACGCAGTATTTT. Translated, it gives CASSFIAQGGNTDTQYF.

This chain joins TRBV5-1 and TRBJ2-1, with TRBD2 matching 10 bases. Germline lookup yields CDR1 SGHRS and CDR2 YFSETQ. J gave up 8 bases and V 3 bases, and 8 bases lay outside the gene matches. This CDR3 contains 15 residues. The CDR3 reads CASSYLAGVRDEQFF. The CDR3 DNA reads as TGCGCCAGCAGCTACCTAGCGGGGGTTCGCGATGAGCAGTTCTTC.

This clonotype was found many times. The rearrangement joins TRBV10-3 to TRBJ1-1; TRBD1 is a possible D gene (5 bases). Germline CDR1 is ENHRY and CDR2 is SYGVKD. Trimming stripped 8 bases from V and 1 base from J, with 14 bases between. This CDR3 has 14 amino acids. The CDR3 coding sequence is TGTGCCATCCGACGCGGGACGGAGAACACTGAAGCTTTCTTT. Translated: CAIRRGTENTEAFF.

The rearrangement uses TRBV6-5 and TRBJ1-2; 9 bases are a match to TRBD1. The CDR3 sequence is 14 residues long. The trim removed 0 bases at V and 8 bases at J, leaving 4 bases unmatched. Germline V lookup: CDR1 MNHEY, CDR2 SVGAGI. CDR3 protein: CASSYSRTGVGYTF. For the CDR3, the DNA is TGTGCCAGCAGTTACTCCCGGACAGGGGTCGGCTACACCTTC.

This clonotype occurred a few times. The CDR3 region has the DNA TGCAGCCCCGCCCGCGGATCCAATGAGCAGTTCTTC. It translates to CSPARGSNEQFF. The V and J genes are TRBV29-1 and TRBJ2-1; D gene ambiguous. Germline CDR1 is SQVTM and CDR2 is ANQGSEA. The CDR3 contains 12 residues. Trimming shortened V by 8 bases and J by 6 bases, and 14 bases separated the two germline ends.

Many counts were recorded for this clonotype. The J gene is TRBJ2-5, the V gene TRBV12-3 or TRBV12-4; tentatively, D is TRBD1 or TRBD2 (6 bases each). Trimming cost V 5 bases and J 5 bases, with 15 bases left between them. The CDR3 runs to 14 residues. The CDR3 here is CASSDLGGAETQYF. The CDR3 nucleotides are TGTGCCAGCAGTGACCTGGGGGGCGCGGAGACCCAGTACTTC.

This clonotype was seen a handful of times. The CDR3 DNA follows: TGCGCCAGCAGCTCGACTCCCGGGACAGGAGGAGAGACCCAGTACTTC. Protein product: CASSSTPGTGGETQYF. The genes are TRBV5-1 and TRBJ2-5; 8 positions agree with TRBD1. Germline-derived CDR1 and CDR2 are SGHRS and YFSETQ. This CDR3 contains 16 residues. After removal of 3 bases from V and 4 bases from J, the junction contained 11 bases not matched to a gene.

The CDR3 spells CASGQGTGSNQPQHF. CDR3 sequence (DNA): TGTGCTAGTGGTCAGGGTACCGGATCTAATCAGCCCCAGCATTTT. The chain links TRBV12-5 to TRBJ1-5; weak D call: TRBD1 (5 bases). The length of the CDR3 is 15 residues. The germline V and J ends were trimmed by 5 bases and 4 bases, with 15 bases remaining between them. The V gene's germline CDR1 is LGHNT and CDR2 FRNRAP. The whole variable domain, remainder taken from reference TRBV12-5 and TRBJ1-5, is DARVTQTPRHKVTEMGQEVTMRCQPILGHNTVFWYRQTMMQGLELLAYFRNRAPLDDSGMPKDRFSAEMPDATLATLKIQPSEPRDSAVYFCASGQGTGSNQPQHFGDGTRLSIL.

This clonotype was counted only a few times. The genes are TRBV5-1 and TRBJ1-2; 8 bases align to TRBD1. The CDR3 loop spans 14 amino acids. Germline V gives CDR1 SGHRS, CDR2 YFSETQ. V lost 4 bases, J lost 6 bases, and 8 bases stayed unmatched. This CDR3 is CASSASQGEDGYTF. CDR3 sequence (DNA): TGCGCCAGCAGCGCCTCACAGGGGGAGGATGGCTACACCTTC.

V gene TRBV5-4 combines with J gene TRBJ2-2; D perhaps matches TRBD2 (7 bases). V shed 7 bases and J shed 4 bases, with 17 bases lying between them. Germline CDR1 SGHNT, CDR2 YYREEE (reference sequence). CDR3 length equals 15 residues. The CDR3: CASGRSGGGTGELFF. In nucleotides, the CDR3 is TGTGCCAGCGGCCGGTCGGGGGGCGGCACCGGGGAGCTGTTTTTT.

This clonotype was detected ten times or more. CDR3 amino acids: CASSLDTGNQETQYF. The CDR3 DNA reads as TGTGCCAGCAGTTTAGACACGGGGAACCAAGAGACCCAGTACTTC. The chain combines TRBV12-3 or TRBV12-4 with TRBJ2-5, with a tentative D call TRBD2 (5 bases). The CDR3 runs 15 residues. The ends were cut back, 1 base at V and 0 bases at J, with 9 bases in the middle.

There are many counts of this clonotype. This chain uses TRBV29-1 with TRBJ2-1; tentatively, D is TRBD1 or TRBD2 (5 bases each). Germline CDR1 is SQVTM and CDR2 is ANQGSEA. This CDR3 has 16 amino acids. V lost 2 bases and J lost 3, with 17 bases in between. CDR3 bases: TGCAGCGTTGAACGGGGATCGAGGGGTAGCTACAATGAGCAGTTCTTC. It yields the protein CSVERGSRGSYNEQFF.

This clonotype was observed a handful of times. CDR3 nucleotides: TGTGCCAGCAGTCCAACAGGGTCCGTTGGGAATGAGCAGTTCTTC. It translates to CASSPTGSVGNEQFF. The chain combines TRBV12-3 or TRBV12-4 with TRBJ2-1; D might be TRBD1 (6 bases). The V and J ends lost 5 bases and 7 bases respectively, with 18 bases between them. The CDR3 is 15 residues long.

This clonotype has a handful of counts. V usage is TRBV6-5 and J usage is TRBJ1-5; D might be TRBD1 (5 bases). Germline V gene data show CDR1 as MNHEY and CDR2 as SVGAGI. V lost 0 bases to trimming and J lost 5 bases, with 14 bases between them. The CDR3 consists of 16 residues. The CDR3 sequence: CASSYSGQNGDQPQHF. The CDR3, as DNA: TGTGCCAGCAGTTACTCGGGGCAGAACGGGGATCAGCCCCAGCATTTT.

This clonotype turned up a few times. This chain uses TRBV7-2 with TRBJ1-2; 10 nucleotides align to TRBD1. The CDR3 contains 15 residues. Germline V lookup: CDR1 SGHTA, CDR2 FQGNSA. Trimming at V came to 1 base and at J to 8 bases, leaving 7 bases not matched to a gene. CDR3 sequence reads: CASSLDRDRGQGYTF. CDR3 nucleotide sequence: TGTGCCAGCAGCTTAGACCGGGACAGGGGACAGGGCTACACCTTC.

This clonotype was counted a few times. The chain employs TRBV5-1 and TRBJ2-1; D is possibly TRBD2 (5 bases). This CDR3 region has 21 residues. CDR1 is SGHRS, CDR2 YFSETQ, per germline. The germline V and J ends were trimmed by 1 base and 0 bases, with 26 bases remaining between them. Here the CDR3 DNA reads TGCGCCAGCAGCTTGTATCCTCGTAAGTGGGGTGGACTGAGCTCCTACAATGAGCAGTTCTTC. Its translation: CASSLYPRKWGGLSSYNEQFF.

Relative to its sample, this clonotype is medium-sized. This chain connects TRBV12-3 or TRBV12-4 to TRBJ2-1; a weak D match, TRBD2 (5 bases). This CDR3 contains 15 residues. V gave up 1 base and J gave up 0 bases, with 7 bases separating them. The CDR3 coding sequence is TGTGCCAGCAGTTTAGTCACTAGCTCCTACAATGAGCAGTTCTTC. Encoded protein: CASSLVTSSYNEQFF.

This clonotype was seen repeatedly, ten times or more. V is TRBV5-1 and J is TRBJ2-7; the match to TRBD1 covers 7 bases. This CDR3 is built from 14 residues. Looked up from germline, CDR1 is SGHRS and CDR2 is YFSETQ. After removal of 3 bases from V and 3 bases from J, the junction contained 6 bases not matched to a gene. The CDR3 region has the DNA TGCGCCAGCAGCTCCAGGACAGGAAACTACGAGCAGTACTTC. Translated: CASSSRTGNYEQYF.

This clonotype was counted only a few times. The gene calls are TRBV25-1 and TRBJ2-2; TRBD2 agrees at 12 bases. Trimming took 1 base from V and 0 from J; bases not matched to a gene: 9. Germline V CDR1 and CDR2: MGHDK, SYGVNS. The CDR3 extends over 20 amino acids. Here the CDR3 reads CASSEFLRASGGANTGELFF. The CDR3 DNA reads as TGTGCCAGCAGTGAATTCCTCCGGGCTAGCGGGGGGGCGAACACCGGGGAGCTGTTTTTT.